The T cell receptor (beta chain) described here comes from a study of response to subunit inactivated influenza vaccine. Study findings and constraints: Each seasonal influenza vaccination, the authors suggested, recruits few new T cells.

One entry per CDR3 protein, called by TCRdb with MiXCR from the RT-PCR reads. The sample yields 500,000 to 600,000 distinct CDR3 sequences, 14% seen once. Germline values: CDR1 KGHSH, CDR2 LQKENI. The CDR3 runs to 18 residues. Unmatched junction bases numbered 10, after V lost 1 base and J lost 1 base. Concerning this clonotype itself: Antigen specificity is unknown.

This chain joins TRBV18 and TRBJ2-3; 8 bases are a match to TRBD2. This sequence originates from a middle-aged man who received an inactivated influenza vaccine. Specimen: PBMCs from blood, collected less than 13 days after vaccination. The DNA for the CDR3 is TGTGCCAGCTCACCACTCCCAATAGCGGGGTATGGCACAGATACGCAGTATTTT. Translating it yields CASSPLPIAGYGTDTQYF.